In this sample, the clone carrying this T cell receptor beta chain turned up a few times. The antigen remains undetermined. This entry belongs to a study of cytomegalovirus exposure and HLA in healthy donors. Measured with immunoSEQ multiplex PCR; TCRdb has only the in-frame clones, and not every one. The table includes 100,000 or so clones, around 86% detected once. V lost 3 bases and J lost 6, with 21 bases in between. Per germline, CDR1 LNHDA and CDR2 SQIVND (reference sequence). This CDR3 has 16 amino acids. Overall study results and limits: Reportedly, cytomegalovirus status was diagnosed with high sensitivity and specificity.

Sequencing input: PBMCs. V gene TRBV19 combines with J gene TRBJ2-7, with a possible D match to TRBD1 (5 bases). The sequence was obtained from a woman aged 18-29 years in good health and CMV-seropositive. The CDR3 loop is CASSIASSRRGSEQYF. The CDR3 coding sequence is TGTGCCAGTAGTATCGCCTCAAGTAGAAGGGGCTCCGAGCAGTACTTC.